This T cell receptor beta chain came from a study of T cell responses to AZD1222 COVID-19 vaccine. General observations from the study: Spike was spanned by vaccine-associated CD4 TCRs, with dominance at 160-218 and 743-854.

Pooled in the analysis were second doses at about 4 or about 12 weeks. V was shortened by 3 bases and J by 1 base, with 14 bases between the two germline ends. Germline values: CDR1 SGHRS, CDR2 YFSETQ. CDR3 size: 15 residues. This clone was seen just once. Its antigen is currently unknown. Data came from immunoSEQ multiplex PCR; TCRdb stores just in-frame clones and leaves some out. Of some 140,000 clones listed, approximately 92% are singletons. The source of this sequence is an adult who received the AZD1222 COVID-19 vaccine. V gene TRBV5-1 combines with J gene TRBJ2-7; the D gene is possibly TRBD2 (5 bases). The sequences come from peripheral blood, collected 28 days after the second AZD1222 dose. CDR3 protein: CASSWSPAASYEQYF. Here the CDR3 DNA reads TGCGCCAGCAGCTGGTCCCCAGCGGCGTCCTACGAGCAGTACTTC.